This T cell receptor (beta chain) was profiled in a study of blood T cell repertoires in COVID-19 (dated by TCRdb to the early 2020s). Describing the broader study: Samples from collaborators originated in the United States, Italy and Spain and spanned both the acute and convalescent phases of COVID-19. The prospective study material was composed of cDNA or gDNA derived from T cells, B-cell-depleted T cells, or PBMCs. The dataset comprised deeply sampled blood TCRbeta repertoires from subjects exposed to, actively infected with, or recovered from COVID-19. The repertoires were made available in a free public database intended to serve as a resource for research on the immune response to SARS-CoV-2. Samples came from the ongoing ImmuneRACE study (first 160 participants) plus 1,254 subjects from 6 global collaborators. A de-identified subject ID, COVID-19 status, age in years and sex were almost always included in the sample metadata. HLA class I and class II types, where available, came from metadata supplied by the sample provider rather than from assay-based typing.

Enrolling through a virtual design, the prospective study's participants ranged in age from roughly 18 to 90 years and lived across roughly 24 United States geographic areas. Cohort assignment in the prospective study relied on participant-reported clinical history from a screening survey and a study questionnaire. Each participant in the prospective study had whole blood, serum and a nasopharyngeal or oropharyngeal swab collected by mobile phlebotomists. Prospective study participants could optionally give additional blood draws and questionnaires over an approximately 2-month period. Prospective study blood samples were shipped either frozen or at room temperature before DNA extraction. Paper-wide results and their limitations: How much clinical and demographic metadata was included differed by source and by participant, and the metadata was provided uncurated.

A remark on this clone: The clone's antigen remains unknown. The record has no base qualities; no much larger clone is one base away.

The immunoSEQ Assay, a bias-controlled multiplex PCR, was used to amplify TCRbeta CDR3 regions from genomic DNA. Regarding the original processing steps: The number of nucleated cells in each sample was estimated from the amplification of reference gene primers within the assay. To quantify the absolute abundance of each unique TCRbeta CDR3 rearrangement, sequence reads were collapsed and filtered. For each sample, productive Simpson clonality was calculated as the square root of Simpson's diversity index across productive rearrangements. TCRdb retrieved this table from immuneACCESS and kept in-frame rearrangements only. Not all clones are present; in checked studies, unresolved V genes account for under half, and no reason is known for the remainder. V, J and clone size were drawn from that table, and D and trimming were deduced from the DNA. This sample holds over 300,000 clones; roughly 90% were observed only once. The biggest ten clones account for more than 0.9% of the sample.

Source material: PBMCs or T cells enriched from blood (not recorded which). The clonotype originates from a young woman with acute COVID-19.

The bases are TGCAGCGTTTACAGGGGCGCCTACAATGAGCAGTTCTTC. Translated, this gives CSVYRGAYNEQFF. The V and J genes are TRBV29-1 and TRBJ2-1, with 7 junctional bases fitting TRBD1. The CDR3 has 13 amino acids, counting the end cysteine and phenylalanine. Only CDR3 DNA remains: 39 bases, in frame from the first base. V is trimmed back by 5 bases and J by 2 bases, and the junction contains 3 bases that no gene match accounts for. CDR1 SQVTM and CDR2 ANQGSEA were looked up in the germline V gene.